A selection of T cell receptor beta chains follows, all from one sample in a study of blood T cell repertoires in COVID-19. Produced via immunoSEQ multiplex PCR; TCRdb's table is partial and in-frame only. The table has 120,000 to 150,000 clones, 80% to 90% seen once. The sequencing sample was made of peripheral blood. The receptors come from a human donor in a cohort sampled during active COVID-19. The CDR3 runs from the conserved cysteine through the conserved F or W. Fields, in order: J gene, V gene, CDR3 protein.

TRBJ1-2 TRBV27 CASSRTGGGYGYTF
TRBJ2-3 TRBV5-1 CASSGPLASQTDTQYF
TRBJ1-4 TRBV5-1 CASRGGEEKLFF
TRBJ2-7 TRBV10-3 CAISESGTAPYEQYF
TRBJ1-3 TRBV27 CASSRTGDSGNTIYF
TRBJ1-1 TRBV7-2 CASRGFGDTEAFF
TRBJ1-5 TRBV7-2 CASSLEGGTGNQPQHF
TRBJ2-3 TRBV3-1/TRBV3-2 CAIGPPGTNTQYF
TRBJ1-2 TRBV18 CASSPSITGGRGYTF
TRBJ2-7 TRBV11-3 CASSLDTGTAEQYF
TRBJ2-7 TRBV9 CASSVDSAGYEQYF
TRBJ2-7 TRBV19 CASSTGTGAYEQYF
TRBJ2-2 TRBV5-4 CASSRGTSGANTGELFF
TRBJ2-2 TRBV7-7 CASGYSSAGELFF
TRBJ2-1 TRBV4-3 CASSQDWTASNEQFF
TRBJ2-3 TRBV11-2 CASSLGGQGLDTQYF
TRBJ1-5 TRBV6-2/TRBV6-3 CASSQGQTDNQPQHF
TRBJ2-3 TRBV6-5 CASRFSGSTDTQYF
TRBJ2-3 TRBV5-1 CASTLGGADTQYF
TRBJ1-5 TRBV7-2 CASSFTGGNQPQHF
TRBJ2-1 TRBV3-1/TRBV3-2 CASSQAKTGVQFF
TRBJ1-6 TRBV19 CASSLRQGLGSPLHF
TRBJ2-5 TRBV5-8 CASSLGTSGQETQYF
TRBJ1-2 TRBV28 CASRTLPGGSHYNYGYTF
TRBJ1-2 TRBV2 CASTHRHSYGYTF
TRBJ2-2 TRBV29-1 CSAGTGPGELFF
TRBJ2-3 TRBV3-1/TRBV3-2 CASSQERSGGRKDTQYF
TRBJ2-2 TRBV7-6 CASTSEGELFF
TRBJ2-7 TRBV4-1 CASTRDSGSSYEQYF
TRBJ2-7 TRBV2 CASSDGGTFSSYEQYF
TRBJ1-6 TRBV6-5 CASRTTGGADSPLHF
TRBJ2-1 TRBV11-3 CASSPRRGWDYNEQFF
TRBJ2-3 TRBV10-3 CAISPGTVRDTQYF
TRBJ2-1 TRBV4-2 CASTVAASSYNEQFF
TRBJ2-5 TRBV24-1 CATSGFDISTQYF
TRBJ1-3 TRBV5-1 CASSLDGGAWDTIYF
TRBJ2-3 TRBV11-3 CASSSPLLAGSSTDTQYF
TRBJ1-2 TRBV4-1 CASSQDRRDWFYGYTF
TRBJ1-5 TRBV7-2 CASSLQGFNQPQHF
TRBJ1-2 TRBV28 CASSPPDSPGYGYTF
TRBJ2-7 TRBV28 CASSQTGDEQYF
TRBJ2-7 TRBV7-8 CASSFTGYEQYF
TRBJ2-1 TRBV2 CASSELETTEQFF
TRBJ2-7 TRBV11-2 CASTLRRGSYEQYF